The clone carrying this T cell receptor (beta chain) was recorded once. The target antigen is unknown. This CDR3 spans 13 amino acids. Trimming pared 1 base from V and 4 bases from J, leaving 7 bases between. Germline lookup yields CDR1 SGHVS and CDR2 FQNEAQ. This table comes from immunoSEQ multiplex PCR, and its TCRdb copy is limited to in-frame clones, with some not included. The sample yields about 590,000 clones, 95% to 96% seen once. The record originates from a study of shared clonotypes between healthy human individuals. Whole-study results and caveats: The sole specimen, blood, was sampled, and tissue repertoires likely differ.

Naive CD8 isolation took CD45RO-negative cells positively selected for CCR7 and excluded terminally differentiated effector memory CD45RA+ cells. This receptor was identified in a woman aged 25 to 39 in good health. The sample was naive CD8+ T cells sorted from blood. The gene calls are TRBV7-8 and TRBJ1-2; D remains ambiguous. DNA for the CDR3: TGTGCCAGCAGCTTAGGGACTTTCTATGGCTACACCTTC. Its protein is CASSLGTFYGYTF.